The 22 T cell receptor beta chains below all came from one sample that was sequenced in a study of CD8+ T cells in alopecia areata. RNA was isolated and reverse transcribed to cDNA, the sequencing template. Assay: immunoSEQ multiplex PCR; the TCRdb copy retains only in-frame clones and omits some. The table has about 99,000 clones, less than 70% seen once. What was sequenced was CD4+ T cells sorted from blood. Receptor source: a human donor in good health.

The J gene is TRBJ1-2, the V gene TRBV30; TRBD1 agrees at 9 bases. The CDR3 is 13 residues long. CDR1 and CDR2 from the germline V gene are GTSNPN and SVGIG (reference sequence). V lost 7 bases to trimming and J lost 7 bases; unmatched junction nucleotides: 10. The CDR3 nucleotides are TGTGCCTCGGGGGGACAGGGTATTCGTGGCTACACCTTC. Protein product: CASGGQGIRGYTF.

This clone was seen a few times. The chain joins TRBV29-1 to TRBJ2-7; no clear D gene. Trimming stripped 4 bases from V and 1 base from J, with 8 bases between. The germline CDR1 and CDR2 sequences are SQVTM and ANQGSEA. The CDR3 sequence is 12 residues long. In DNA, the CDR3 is TGCAGCGTTGTTTCAGCGTCCTACGAGCAGTACTTC. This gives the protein CSVVSASYEQYF.

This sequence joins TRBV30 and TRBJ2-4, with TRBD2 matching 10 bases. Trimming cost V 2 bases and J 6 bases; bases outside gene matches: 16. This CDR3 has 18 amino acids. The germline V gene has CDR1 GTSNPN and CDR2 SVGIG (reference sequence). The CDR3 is CAWSPIRLAGVVGNIQYF. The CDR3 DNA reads TGTGCCTGGAGTCCGATACGGCTAGCGGGGGTGGTCGGAAACATTCAGTACTTC.

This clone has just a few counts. CDR3 nucleotides: TGTGCCAGCAGTTACGGGGGAGAGACCCAGTACTTC. The encoded protein is CASSYGGETQYF. This chain links TRBV6-6 with TRBJ2-5; D is tentatively TRBD1 or TRBD2 (5 bases each). The CDR3 consists of 12 residues. Germline CDR1 MNHNY, CDR2 SVGAGI (reference sequence). V gave up 2 bases and J gave up 4 bases, with 5 bases separating them.

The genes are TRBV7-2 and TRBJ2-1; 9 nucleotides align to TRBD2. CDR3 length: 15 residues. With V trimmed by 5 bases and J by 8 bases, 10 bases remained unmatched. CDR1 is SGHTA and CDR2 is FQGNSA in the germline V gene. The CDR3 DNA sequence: TGTGCCAGCAGCGCGGCCTCCGGGACTAGCTATGAGCAGTTCTTC. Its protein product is CASSAASGTSYEQFF. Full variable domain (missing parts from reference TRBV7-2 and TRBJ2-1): GAGVSQSPSNKVTEKGKDVELRCDPISGHTALYWYRQSLGQGLEFLIYFQGNSAPDKSGLPSDRFSAERTGGSVSTLTIQRTQQEDSAVYLCASSAASGTSYEQFFGPGTRLTVL.

The CDR3 is CSADLGRGAGETQYF. The CDR3 DNA follows: TGCAGCGCTGACCTGGGAAGGGGAGCGGGAGAGACCCAGTACTTC. V gene TRBV29-1 combines with J gene TRBJ2-5; D perhaps matches TRBD2 (6 bases). Trimming removed 7 bases from V and 4 bases from J, with 22 bases in between. The V gene's germline CDR1 is SQVTM and CDR2 ANQGSEA. The CDR3 covers 15 residues.

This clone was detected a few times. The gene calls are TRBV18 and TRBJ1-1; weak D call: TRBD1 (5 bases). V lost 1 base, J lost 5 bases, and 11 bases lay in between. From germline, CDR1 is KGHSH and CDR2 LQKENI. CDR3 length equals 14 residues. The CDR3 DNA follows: TGTGCCAGCTCACCACGGGGCTCGGGGACTGAAGCTTTCTTT. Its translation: CASSPRGSGTEAFF.

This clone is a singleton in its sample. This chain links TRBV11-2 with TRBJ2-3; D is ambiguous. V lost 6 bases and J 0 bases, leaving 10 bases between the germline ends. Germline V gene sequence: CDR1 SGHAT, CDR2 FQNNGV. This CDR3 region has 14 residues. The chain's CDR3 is CASRRLASTDTQYF. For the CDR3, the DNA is TGTGCCAGCAGACGGCTTGCTAGCACAGATACGCAGTATTTT.

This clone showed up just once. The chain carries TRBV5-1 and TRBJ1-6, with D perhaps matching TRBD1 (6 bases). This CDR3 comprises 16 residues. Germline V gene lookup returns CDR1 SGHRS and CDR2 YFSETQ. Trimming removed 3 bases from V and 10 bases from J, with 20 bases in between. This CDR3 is CASSSDPGQFSSPLHF. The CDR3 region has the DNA TGCGCCAGCAGCTCCGACCCAGGACAGTTTAGCTCACCCCTCCACTTT. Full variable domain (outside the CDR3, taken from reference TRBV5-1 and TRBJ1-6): KAGVTQTPRYLIKTRGQQVTLSCSPISGHRSVSWYQQTPGQGLQFLFEYFSETQRNKGNFPGRFSGRQFSNSRSEMNVSTLELGDSALYLCASSSDPGQFSSPLHFGNGTRLTVT.

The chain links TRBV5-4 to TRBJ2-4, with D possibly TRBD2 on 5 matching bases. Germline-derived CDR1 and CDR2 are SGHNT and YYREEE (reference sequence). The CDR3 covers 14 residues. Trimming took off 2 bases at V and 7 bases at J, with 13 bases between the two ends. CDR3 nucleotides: TGTGCCAGCAGCTTTCCGGGGTCGGGGAACATTCAGTACTTC. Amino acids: CASSFPGSGNIQYF.

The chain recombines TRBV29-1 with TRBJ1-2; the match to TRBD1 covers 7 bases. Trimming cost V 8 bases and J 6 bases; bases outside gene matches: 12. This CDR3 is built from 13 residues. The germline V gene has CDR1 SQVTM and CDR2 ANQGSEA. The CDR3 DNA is TGCAGCACGCTCCAGGGGGGGAACAATGGCTACACCTTC. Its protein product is CSTLQGGNNGYTF.

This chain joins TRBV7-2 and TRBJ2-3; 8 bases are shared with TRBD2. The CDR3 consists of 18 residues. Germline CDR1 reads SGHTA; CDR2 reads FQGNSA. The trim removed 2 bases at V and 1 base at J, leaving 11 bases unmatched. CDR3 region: CASSLRPSGRGGTDTQYF. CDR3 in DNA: TGTGCCAGCAGCTTAAGGCCCTCGGGGCGGGGGGGCACAGATACGCAGTATTTT.

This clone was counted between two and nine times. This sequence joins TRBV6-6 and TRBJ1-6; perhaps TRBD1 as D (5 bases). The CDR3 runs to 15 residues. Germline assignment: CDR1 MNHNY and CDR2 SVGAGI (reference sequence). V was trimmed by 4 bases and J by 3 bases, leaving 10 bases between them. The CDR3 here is CASSSQVLYNSPLHF. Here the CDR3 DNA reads TGTGCCAGCAGTTCACAGGTTCTCTATAATTCACCCCTCCACTTT.

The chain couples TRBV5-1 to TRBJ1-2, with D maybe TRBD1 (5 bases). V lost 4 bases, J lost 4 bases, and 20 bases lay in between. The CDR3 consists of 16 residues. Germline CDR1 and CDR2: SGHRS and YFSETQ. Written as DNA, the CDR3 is TGCGCCAGCAGCCCAGGTCCGGGGGACTTTCTCTATGGCTACACCTTC. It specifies CASSPGPGDFLYGYTF.

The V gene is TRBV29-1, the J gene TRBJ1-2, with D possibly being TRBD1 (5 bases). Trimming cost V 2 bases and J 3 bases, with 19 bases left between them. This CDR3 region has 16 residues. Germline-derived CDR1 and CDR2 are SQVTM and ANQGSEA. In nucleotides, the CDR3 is TGCAGCGTTGAACTTCCCCGACAGATTCCCCACTATGGCTACACCTTC. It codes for CSVELPRQIPHYGYTF. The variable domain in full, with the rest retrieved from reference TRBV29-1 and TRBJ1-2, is SAVISQKPSRDICQRGTSLTIQCQVDSQVTMMFWYRQQPGQSLTLIATANQGSEATYESGFVIDKFPISRPNLTFSTLTVSNMSPEDSSIYLCSVELPRQIPHYGYTFGSGTRLTVV.

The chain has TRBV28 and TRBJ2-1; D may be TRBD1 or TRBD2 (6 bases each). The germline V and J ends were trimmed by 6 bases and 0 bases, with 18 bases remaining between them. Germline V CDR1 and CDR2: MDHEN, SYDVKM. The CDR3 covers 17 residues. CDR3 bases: TGTGCCAGCAGACTTCCGCCCGGGGGCGGCTCCTACAATGAGCAGTTCTTC. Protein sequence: CASRLPPGGGSYNEQFF.

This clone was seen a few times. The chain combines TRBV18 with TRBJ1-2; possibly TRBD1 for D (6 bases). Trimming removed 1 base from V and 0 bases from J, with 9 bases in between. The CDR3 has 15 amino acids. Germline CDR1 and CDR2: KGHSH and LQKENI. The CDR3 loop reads CASSPLDRANYGYTF. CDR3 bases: TGTGCCAGCTCACCACTGGACAGAGCTAACTATGGCTACACCTTC. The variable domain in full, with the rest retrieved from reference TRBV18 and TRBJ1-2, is NAGVMQNPRHLVRRRGQEARLRCSPMKGHSHVYWYRQLPEEGLKFMVYLQKENIIDESGMPKERFSAEFPKEGPSILRIQQVVRGDSAAYFCASSPLDRANYGYTFGSGTRLTVV.

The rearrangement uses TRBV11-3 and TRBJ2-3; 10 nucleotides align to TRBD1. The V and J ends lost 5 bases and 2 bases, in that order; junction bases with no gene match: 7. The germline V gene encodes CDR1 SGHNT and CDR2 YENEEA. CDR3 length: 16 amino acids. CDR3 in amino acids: CASSLGQGIATDTQYF. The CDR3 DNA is TGTGCCAGCAGCCTGGGACAGGGGATCGCCACAGATACGCAGTATTTT.

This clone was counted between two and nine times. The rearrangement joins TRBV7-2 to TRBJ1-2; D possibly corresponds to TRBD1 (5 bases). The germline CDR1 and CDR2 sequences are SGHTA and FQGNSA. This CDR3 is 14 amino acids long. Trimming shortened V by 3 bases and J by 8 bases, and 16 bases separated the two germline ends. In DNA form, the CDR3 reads TGTGCCAGCAGCTTCTCCGGGACGGCGAAGGGCTACACCTTC. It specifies CASSFSGTAKGYTF.

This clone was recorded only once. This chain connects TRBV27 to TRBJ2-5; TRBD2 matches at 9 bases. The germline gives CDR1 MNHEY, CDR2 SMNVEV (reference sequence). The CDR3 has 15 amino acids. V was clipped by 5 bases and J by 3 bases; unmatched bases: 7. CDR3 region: CASSDRERGEETQYF. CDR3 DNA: TGTGCCAGCAGTGATCGAGAGCGGGGGGAAGAGACCCAGTACTTC.

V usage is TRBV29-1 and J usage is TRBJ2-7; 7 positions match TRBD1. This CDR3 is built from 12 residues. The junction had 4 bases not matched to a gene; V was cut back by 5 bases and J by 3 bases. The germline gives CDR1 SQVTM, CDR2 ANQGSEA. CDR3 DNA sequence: TGCAGCGTTCGAAGGGACAGCTACGAGCAGTACTTC. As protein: CSVRRDSYEQYF.

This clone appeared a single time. CDR3 in amino acids: CSVVGSTDTQYF. The CDR3 DNA follows: TGCAGCGTTGTGGGCAGCACAGATACGCAGTATTTT. The chain couples TRBV29-1 to TRBJ2-3; D is ambiguous. The germline V gene has CDR1 SQVTM and CDR2 ANQGSEA. V was trimmed by 4 bases and J by 0 bases, leaving 5 bases between them. The CDR3 spans 12 residues.